A single sample is the source of the 5 T cell receptor beta chains below, sequenced in a study of technical replicates of blood from several donors. Using immunoSEQ multiplex PCR, the repertoire was profiled, and TCRdb retains in-frame clones only, with some absent. The data contain about 12,000 clones, approximately 96% of them singletons. What was sequenced was PBMCs. Receptor source: a human donor in good health.

This clone was detected only once. The chain couples TRBV15 to TRBJ1-1, with a tentative D call TRBD1 (5 bases). The CDR3 runs 16 residues. Germline CDR1 is LNHNV and CDR2 is YYDKDF (reference sequence). V was cut by 3 bases and J by 0 bases, with 14 bases left in between. CDR3 amino acids: CATSREMTVLNTEAFF. DNA for the CDR3: TGTGCCACCAGCAGGGAGATGACAGTTCTGAACACTGAAGCTTTCTTT.

The chain recombines TRBV30 with TRBJ2-7; D remains ambiguous. This CDR3 is 12 amino acids long. CDR1 and CDR2 (germline): GTSNPN, SVGIG (reference sequence). V dropped 0 bases and J dropped 4 bases, with 7 bases sitting between them. The CDR3: CAWSVWQYEQYF. In DNA, the CDR3 is TGTGCCTGGAGTGTATGGCAATACGAGCAGTACTTC.

The CDR3 nucleotides read TGTGCCAGTAGCCTACTAGCGGGAGAATTGGGTACAGATACGCAGTATTTT. Translation gives CASSLLAGELGTDTQYF. This chain uses TRBV19 with TRBJ2-3; 11 positions agree with TRBD2. This CDR3 has 17 residues. Germline CDR1 reads LNHDA; CDR2 reads SQIVND (reference sequence). With V trimmed by 6 bases and J by 3 bases, 11 bases remained unmatched.

The chain has TRBV27 and TRBJ2-1, with D perhaps TRBD2 (6 bases). The CDR3 has 16 amino acids. Per germline, CDR1 MNHEY and CDR2 SMNVEV (reference sequence). V dropped 3 bases and J dropped 6 bases, with 18 bases sitting between them. CDR3 sequence (DNA): TGTGCCAGCAGTTTGCTAGCCACGGGAGATCGCAATGAGCAGTTCTTC. As protein: CASSLLATGDRNEQFF.

The J gene is TRBJ2-5, the V gene TRBV7-9; the D is unclear. The CDR3 is 15 amino acids. CDR1 and CDR2 from the germline V gene are SEHNR and FQNEAQ (reference sequence). The V gene lost 1 base and the J gene lost 0 bases, with 9 bases spanning the gap. The CDR3 bases are TGTGCCAGCAGCTTAGAGACTGAGTACCAAGAGACCCAGTACTTC. Encoded protein: CASSLETEYQETQYF.